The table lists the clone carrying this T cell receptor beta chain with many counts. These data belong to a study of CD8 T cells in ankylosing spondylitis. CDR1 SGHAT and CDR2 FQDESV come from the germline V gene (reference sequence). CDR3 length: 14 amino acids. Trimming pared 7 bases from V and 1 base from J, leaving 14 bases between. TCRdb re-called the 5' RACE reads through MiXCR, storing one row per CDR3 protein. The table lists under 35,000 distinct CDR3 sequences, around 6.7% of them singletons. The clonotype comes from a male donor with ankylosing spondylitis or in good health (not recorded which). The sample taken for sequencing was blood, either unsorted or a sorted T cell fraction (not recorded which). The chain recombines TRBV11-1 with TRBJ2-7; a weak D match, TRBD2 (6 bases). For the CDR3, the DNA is TGTGCCAGCACAGGCGGGACCAGTTCCTACGAGCAGTACTTC. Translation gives CASTGGTSSYEQYF.